The 13 T cell receptor beta chains in this list originate from one sample, sequenced in a study of T cell responses to AZD1222 COVID-19 vaccine. The data were produced by immunoSEQ multiplex PCR, yet TCRdb's version contains in-frame clones alone and is incomplete. The table lists 200,000 to 250,000 clones, 93% of them singletons. The sample here was peripheral blood, taken on day 0 of MenACWY control vaccination. The receptors derive from an adult in good health.

This clone occurred once. This chain uses TRBV7-9 with TRBJ2-7; possibly TRBD1 for D (5 bases). The germline V gene encodes CDR1 SEHNR and CDR2 FQNEAQ (reference sequence). The V end was cut by 2 bases, the J end by 0 bases, with 11 bases between. CDR3 length: 15 amino acids. The CDR3 loop is CASSLSGRASYEQYF. The CDR3 DNA follows: TGTGCCAGCAGCTTATCGGGCAGGGCCTCCTACGAGCAGTACTTC. Looking up the rest from reference TRBV7-9 and TRBJ2-7 gives the full variable domain: DTGVSQNPRHKITKRGQNVTFRCDPISEHNRLYWYRQTLGQGPEFLTYFQNEAQLEKSRLLSDRFSAERPKGSFSTLEIQRTEQGDSAMYLCASSLSGRASYEQYFGPGTRLTVT.

The chain links TRBV6-5 to TRBJ2-1; D perhaps matches TRBD1 (5 bases). V was clipped by 2 bases and J by 9 bases, with 8 bases between them. CDR3 length: 12 amino acids. Germline V CDR1 and CDR2: MNHEY, SVGAGI. CDR3 sequence: CASSYGAGEQFF. DNA for the CDR3: TGTGCCAGCAGTTACGGGGCCGGTGAGCAGTTCTTC.

This clone was recorded once. This chain links TRBV18 with TRBJ1-2; the D gene is possibly TRBD1 (6 bases). The CDR3 runs to 14 residues. The germline gives CDR1 KGHSH, CDR2 LQKENI. With 4 bases removed from V and 6 bases from J, the gap between germline ends came to 15 bases. The CDR3, as DNA: TGTGCCAGCTCACAGAGGACAGCAATGGATGGCTACACCTTC. It translates to CASSQRTAMDGYTF.

The chain joins TRBV4-3 to TRBJ1-1; D is undetermined. The ends were cut back, 0 bases at V and 4 bases at J, with 9 bases in the middle. The CDR3 runs to 14 residues. Germline CDR1 and CDR2: LGHNA and YSLEER. CDR3 protein: CASSQDRLGTEAFF. In DNA, the CDR3 is TGCGCCAGCAGCCAAGATAGGCTAGGCACTGAAGCTTTCTTT.

J is TRBJ1-3 and V is TRBV7-2, with 7 bases identical to TRBD1. The CDR3 spans 17 residues. J was trimmed by 4 bases and V by 1 base; bases with no gene match: 10. The germline V gene encodes CDR1 SGHTA and CDR2 FQGNSA. CDR3 DNA sequence: TGTGCCAGCAGCTTAGATGGGAAGGGGGCGAGGGGAAACACCATATATTTT. This sequence encodes CASSLDGKGARGNTIYF.

This chain joins TRBV19 and TRBJ2-2, with D perhaps being TRBD1 or TRBD2 (6 bases each). Trimming stripped 3 bases from V and 3 bases from J, with 14 bases between. This CDR3 contains 16 residues. Germline CDR1 reads LNHDA; CDR2 reads SQIVND (reference sequence). Written as DNA, the CDR3 is TGTGCCAGTAGTATGACCCGGGGGCCTTACACCGGGGAGCTGTTTTTT. This translates into CASSMTRGPYTGELFF.

The sample holds a few counts of this clone. V is TRBV6-5 and J is TRBJ1-1; D remains ambiguous. Trimming took off 6 bases at V and 2 bases at J, with 7 bases between the two ends. The CDR3 has 12 amino acids. Germline V gives CDR1 MNHEY, CDR2 SVGAGI. CDR3 DNA sequence: TGTGCCAGCAGGCTGATTAACACTGAAGCTTTCTTT. Encoded protein: CASRLINTEAFF.

V and J are TRBV5-8 and TRBJ1-1; 7 nucleotides align to TRBD1. There are 14 residues in the CDR3. The J segment lost 1 base and the V segment lost 0 bases, leaving 0 bases of the junction unmatched. CDR1 and CDR2 from the germline V gene are SGHTS and YDEGEE. This chain's CDR3 is CASSLDRGNTEAFF. CDR3 sequence (DNA): TGTGCCAGCAGCTTGGACAGGGGGAACACTGAAGCTTTCTTT.

In the case of this clone: In the same sample, other DNA sequences code for this CDR3. The rearrangement links TRBV3-1 (or the pseudogene TRBV3-2) to TRBJ2-7, with D uncertain. The CDR3 is made up of 11 amino acids. Germline loops: CDR1 LGHDT, CDR2 YNNKEL (reference sequence). The V end lost 1 base, the J end lost 4 bases, and 2 bases lay between the germline ends. CDR3 in amino acids: CASSQGYEQYF. CDR3 nucleotides: TGTGCCAGCAGCCAAGGTTACGAGCAGTACTTC.

This clone was observed once. This sample includes further DNA sequences coding for the same CDR3. The CDR3 nucleotides read TGCGCCAGCAGCCCGGGGACTACCAACAATGAGCAGTTCTTC. This translates into CASSPGTTNNEQFF. V gene TRBV5-1 combines with J gene TRBJ2-1; 7 bases match TRBD2. Germline lookup yields CDR1 SGHRS and CDR2 YFSETQ. The J segment lost 5 bases and the V segment lost 4 bases, leaving 6 bases of the junction unmatched. The CDR3 runs to 14 residues.

This rearrangement joins TRBV25-1 to TRBJ1-2; TRBD1 matches at 7 bases. The CDR3 extends over 14 amino acids. Germline lookup yields CDR1 MGHDK and CDR2 SYGVNS. The ends lost 5 bases at V and 1 base at J; junction bases unmatched: 4. CDR3 DNA: TGTGCCAGCAGTTTAGGGGGCCTTAACTATGGCTACACCTTC. This sequence encodes CASSLGGLNYGYTF.

The chain is built from TRBV7-8 and TRBJ1-1; unclear D gene. The CDR3 is made up of 15 amino acids. V shed 5 bases and J shed 5 bases, with 18 bases lying between them. Per germline, CDR1 SGHVS and CDR2 FQNEAQ. The CDR3 sequence is CASSPDLGPRTEAFF. Here the CDR3 DNA reads TGTGCCAGCAGCCCAGACCTAGGGCCTAGAACTGAAGCTTTCTTT. Based on the CDR3 plus reference TRBV7-8 and TRBJ1-1, the full variable domain is GAGVSQSPRYKVAKRGQDVALRCDPISGHVSLFWYQQALGQGPEFLTYFQNEAQLDKSGLPSDRFFAERPEGSVSTLKIQRTQQEDSAVYLCASSPDLGPRTEAFFGQGTRLTVV.

V is TRBV6-5 and J is TRBJ1-2; 8 nucleotides line up with TRBD1. After removal of 4 bases from V and 8 bases from J, the junction contained 6 bases not matched to a gene. The CDR3 sequence is 13 residues long. Germline loops: CDR1 MNHEY, CDR2 SVGAGI. This chain's CDR3 is CASSLTGDEGYTF. For the CDR3, the DNA is TGTGCCAGCAGTTTGACAGGGGACGAGGGCTACACCTTC.